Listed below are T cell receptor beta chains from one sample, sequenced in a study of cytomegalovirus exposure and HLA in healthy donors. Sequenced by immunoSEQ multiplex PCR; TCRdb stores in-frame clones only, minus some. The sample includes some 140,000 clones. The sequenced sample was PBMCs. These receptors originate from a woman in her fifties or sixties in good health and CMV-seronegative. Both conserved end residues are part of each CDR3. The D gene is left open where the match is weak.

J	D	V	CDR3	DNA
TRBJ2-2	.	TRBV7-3	CASSSLVRTGELFF	TGTGCCAGCAGCTCGCTAGTGAGGACCGGGGAGCTGTTTTTT
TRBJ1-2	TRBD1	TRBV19	CASSITPTGRQGNGYTF	TGTGCCAGTAGTATAACCCCGACAGGGCGCCAGGGTAATGGCTACACCTTC
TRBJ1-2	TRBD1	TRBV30	CAWRQFTGGGYTF	TGTGCCTGGAGGCAGTTTACAGGGGGTGGCTACACCTTC
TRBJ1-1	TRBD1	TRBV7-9	CASSLARTGGFGWTEAFF	TGTGCCAGCAGCTTAGCCCGGACAGGGGGCTTCGGTTGGACTGAAGCTTTCTTT
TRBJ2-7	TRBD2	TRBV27	CASSLWASGVSYEQYF	TGTGCCAGCAGTTTATGGGCTAGCGGAGTCTCCTACGAGCAGTACTTC
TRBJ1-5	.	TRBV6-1	CASSGHTNQPQHF	TGTGCCAGCAGCGGACATACCAATCAGCCCCAGCATTTT
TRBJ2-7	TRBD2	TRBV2	CASRGLAGRHEQYF	TGTGCCAGCAGGGGACTAGCGGGAAGGCACGAGCAGTACTTC
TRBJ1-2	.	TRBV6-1	CASSDSQGLYGYTF	TGTGCCAGCAGTGACTCACAGGGTCTCTATGGCTACACCTTC
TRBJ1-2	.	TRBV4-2	CASSQAGSGVPNYGYTF	TGTGCCAGCAGCCAGGCCGGGTCAGGGGTTCCTAACTATGGCTACACCTTC
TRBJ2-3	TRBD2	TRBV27	CASSFSWRGKGTDTQYF	TGTGCCAGCAGTTTTAGCTGGCGGGGGAAAGGCACAGATACGCAGTATTTT
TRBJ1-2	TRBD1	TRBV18	CASSPTGSGYTF	TGTGCCAGCTCACCGACAGGGAGCGGCTACACCTTC
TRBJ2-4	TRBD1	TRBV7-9	CASSLESGGSNIQYF	TGTGCCAGCAGCTTAGAATCAGGGGGCTCAAACATTCAGTACTTC
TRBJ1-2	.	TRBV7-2	CASSTRDIYGYTF	TGTGCCAGCAGCACCCGGGACATCTATGGCTACACCTTC
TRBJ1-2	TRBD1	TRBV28	CASSPPRGHGYGYTF	TGTGCCAGCAGTCCCCCCAGGGGGCACGGCTATGGCTACACCTTC
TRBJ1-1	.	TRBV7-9	CASSLGPRNTEAFF	TGTGCCAGCAGCTTGGGGCCGCGGAACACTGAAGCTTTCTTT
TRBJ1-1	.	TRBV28	CASSLSRGWGNTEAFF	TGTGCCAGCAGTTTATCCCGGGGGTGGGGAAACACTGAAGCTTTCTTT
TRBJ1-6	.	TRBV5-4	CASSLGRRSPLHF	TGTGCCAGCAGCTTGGGGCGGAGATCACCCCTCCACTTT
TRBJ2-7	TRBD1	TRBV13	CASSSALTGGNEQYF	TGTGCCAGCAGCTCTGCTTTGACAGGGGGAAACGAGCAGTACTTC
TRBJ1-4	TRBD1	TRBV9	CASSGQGLVNEKLFF	TGTGCCAGCAGCGGACAGGGTTTAGTTAATGAAAAACTGTTTTTT
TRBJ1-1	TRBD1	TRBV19	CASSWGQGLAKAFF	TGTGCCAGTAGCTGGGGACAGGGGCTCGCCAAAGCTTTCTTT